The 4 T cell receptor beta chains presented below share a single source sample, sequenced in a study of cytomegalovirus exposure and HLA in healthy donors. Sequencing was performed with immunoSEQ multiplex PCR; in TCRdb, only in-frame clones are kept and a portion is missing. The sample includes under 350,000 clones, 65% to 90% of them seen just once. Material for sequencing was PBMCs. The receptors come from a woman between 18 and 29 years old in good health and CMV-seronegative.

The chain has TRBV19 and TRBJ2-7, with 10 positions matching TRBD2. Germline V CDR1 and CDR2: LNHDA, SQIVND (reference sequence). The CDR3 totals 15 residues. The junction had 2 bases not matched to a gene; V was cut back by 1 base and J by 2 bases. The CDR3 loop reads CASSIALAGAYEQYF. The CDR3 coding sequence is TGTGCCAGTAGTATAGCCCTAGCGGGAGCCTACGAGCAGTACTTC.

The J gene is TRBJ2-3, the V gene TRBV6-5; 10 nucleotides line up with TRBD1. The length of the CDR3 is 15 residues. With V trimmed by 6 bases and J by 7 bases, 10 bases remained unmatched. Germline V gene lookup returns CDR1 MNHEY and CDR2 SVGAGI. CDR3 region: CASSPTDRGGHTQYF. CDR3 coding DNA: TGTGCCAGCAGCCCTACGGACAGGGGGGGTCATACGCAGTATTTT.

The chain has TRBV25-1 and TRBJ2-6; 7 positions agree with TRBD1. The trim removed 5 bases at V and 0 bases at J, leaving 4 bases unmatched. The CDR3 consists of 16 residues. Germline-derived CDR1 and CDR2 are MGHDK and SYGVNS. In DNA form, the CDR3 reads TGTGCCAGCAGTAAGACAGGGAGCTCTGGGGCCAACGTCCTGACTTTC. This codes for CASSKTGSSGANVLTF.

V is TRBV6-5 and J is TRBJ1-2; TRBD1 aligns across 7 bases. CDR3 length equals 15 residues. The germline V gene has CDR1 MNHEY and CDR2 SVGAGI. The V and J ends lost 4 bases and 5 bases, in that order; junction bases with no gene match: 10. The CDR3 reads CASSSSGGFQYGYTF. Here the CDR3 DNA reads TGTGCCAGCAGTTCCTCAGGGGGATTTCAATATGGCTACACCTTC.